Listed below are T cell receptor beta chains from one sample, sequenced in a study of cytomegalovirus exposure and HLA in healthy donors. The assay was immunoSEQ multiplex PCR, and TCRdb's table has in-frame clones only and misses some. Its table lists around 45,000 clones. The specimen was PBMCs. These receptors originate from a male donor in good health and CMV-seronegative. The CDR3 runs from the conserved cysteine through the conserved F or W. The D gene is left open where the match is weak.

CDR3aa: CAWSPGFMDTEAFF
CDR3nt: TGTGCCTGGAGTCCAGGGTTTATGGACACTGAAGCTTTCTTT
v_gene: TRBV30
d_gene: .
j_gene: TRBJ1-1

CDR3aa: CAISEKQNTGELFF
CDR3nt: TGTGCCATCAGTGAGAAACAGAACACCGGGGAGCTGTTTTTT
v_gene: TRBV10-3
d_gene: .
j_gene: TRBJ2-2

CDR3aa: CASSFGTGAGAFF
CDR3nt: TGTGCCAGCAGCTTTGGGACAGGGGCCGGAGCTTTCTTT
v_gene: TRBV5-6
d_gene: TRBD1
j_gene: TRBJ1-1

CDR3aa: CASSWAVHENTIYF
CDR3nt: TGTGCCAGCAGTTGGGCAGTGCATGAGAACACCATATATTTT
v_gene: TRBV6-5
d_gene: .
j_gene: TRBJ1-3

CDR3aa: CASSFGTGGLKEQYF
CDR3nt: TGTGCCAGCAGCTTTGGGACAGGGGGCCTGAAGGAGCAGTACTTC
v_gene: TRBV11-2
d_gene: TRBD1
j_gene: TRBJ2-7

CDR3aa: CASRPPGQGAIGYTF
CDR3nt: TGTGCCAGCAGACCCCCAGGACAGGGGGCTATCGGCTACACCTTC
v_gene: TRBV27
d_gene: TRBD1
j_gene: TRBJ1-2

CDR3aa: CASSLYRSGGELFF
CDR3nt: TGCGCCAGCAGCTTGTATAGATCCGGCGGGGAGCTGTTTTTT
v_gene: TRBV5-1
d_gene: .
j_gene: TRBJ2-2

CDR3aa: CASSPLTESEAFF
CDR3nt: TGTGCCAGCTCACCCTTGACGGAGTCTGAAGCTTTCTTT
v_gene: TRBV18
d_gene: .
j_gene: TRBJ1-1

CDR3aa: CASGLWGRETQYF
CDR3nt: TGTGCTAGTGGTTTGTGGGGGCGAGAGACCCAGTACTTC
v_gene: TRBV12-5
d_gene: .
j_gene: TRBJ2-5

CDR3aa: CASSPFSGFYEQYF
CDR3nt: TGTGCCAGCTCACCGTTTTCCGGGTTCTACGAGCAGTACTTC
v_gene: TRBV18
d_gene: .
j_gene: TRBJ2-7

CDR3aa: CASSGERGELFF
CDR3nt: TGTGCCAGCAGTGGAGAGCGCGGGGAGCTGTTTTTT
v_gene: TRBV2
d_gene: .
j_gene: TRBJ2-2

CDR3aa: CATRSGMNTEAFF
CDR3nt: TGTGCCACCAGATCAGGGATGAACACTGAAGCTTTCTTT
v_gene: TRBV15
d_gene: .
j_gene: TRBJ1-1

CDR3aa: CASSWTPNYGYTF
CDR3nt: TGTGCCAGCAGCTGGACACCTAACTATGGCTACACCTTC
v_gene: TRBV14
d_gene: .
j_gene: TRBJ1-2

CDR3aa: CASTLLSSGNTIYF
CDR3nt: TGTGCCAGCACCCTACTTAGCTCTGGAAACACCATATATTTT
v_gene: TRBV6-6
d_gene: .
j_gene: TRBJ1-3

CDR3aa: CAGSSGTYIAASYGYTF
CDR3nt: TGTGCCGGGTCTTCCGGGACATACATCGCGGCTTCCTATGGCTACACCTTC
v_gene: TRBV30
d_gene: .
j_gene: TRBJ1-2

CDR3aa: CAWSHVTGLWDTEAFF
CDR3nt: TGTGCCTGGAGTCACGTAACAGGGCTATGGGACACTGAAGCTTTCTTT
v_gene: TRBV30
d_gene: .
j_gene: TRBJ1-1

CDR3aa: CASSPYASGGAMAQYF
CDR3nt: TGTGCCAGCAGCCCCTATGCCAGCGGGGGGGCGATGGCGCAGTATTTT
v_gene: TRBV7-3
d_gene: TRBD2
j_gene: TRBJ2-3

CDR3aa: CSVAGLSYGYTF
CDR3nt: TGCAGCGTTGCAGGGTTGAGCTATGGCTACACCTTC
v_gene: TRBV29-1
d_gene: .
j_gene: TRBJ1-2

CDR3aa: CSGGLRNTEAFF
CDR3nt: TGCAGCGGAGGACTTAGGAACACTGAAGCTTTCTTT
v_gene: TRBV29-1
d_gene: .
j_gene: TRBJ1-1

CDR3aa: CASSQGTVTLVHYGYTF
CDR3nt: TGCGCCAGCAGTCAAGGGACAGTTACACTTGTACACTATGGCTACACCTTC
v_gene: TRBV23-1
d_gene: TRBD1
j_gene: TRBJ1-2

CDR3aa: CASSQDLAAMNTEAFF
CDR3nt: TGCGCCAGCAGCCAAGATTTAGCGGCAATGAACACTGAAGCTTTCTTT
v_gene: TRBV4-1
d_gene: .
j_gene: TRBJ1-1

CDR3aa: CASSQDLDRVNEQFF
CDR3nt: TGCGCCAGCAGCCAAGATTTGGACAGGGTCAATGAGCAGTTCTTC
v_gene: TRBV4-1
d_gene: TRBD1
j_gene: TRBJ2-1

CDR3aa: CSVEEQVQETQYF
CDR3nt: TGCAGCGTTGAAGAACAGGTCCAAGAGACCCAGTACTTC
v_gene: TRBV29-1
d_gene: .
j_gene: TRBJ2-5

CDR3aa: CASSPGGTALYEQYF
CDR3nt: TGTGCCAGCTCACCGGGGGGGACCGCCCTCTACGAGCAGTACTTC
v_gene: TRBV18
d_gene: TRBD2
j_gene: TRBJ2-7

CDR3aa: CASSKRGQGASGYTF
CDR3nt: TGTGCCAGCAGCAAAAGGGGGCAGGGGGCGAGTGGCTACACCTTC
v_gene: TRBV21-1
d_gene: .
j_gene: TRBJ1-2

CDR3aa: CASSIVGGQSYGYTF
CDR3nt: TGTGCCAGTAGTATAGTAGGAGGGCAGAGCTATGGCTACACCTTC
v_gene: TRBV19
d_gene: .
j_gene: TRBJ1-2

CDR3aa: CASSEGPGREETQYF
CDR3nt: TGTGCCAGCAGCGAGGGCCCAGGGAGGGAAGAGACCCAGTACTTC
v_gene: TRBV7-3
d_gene: TRBD2
j_gene: TRBJ2-5

CDR3aa: CASSEAGQDLYEQYF
CDR3nt: TGTGCCAGCAGTGAAGCGGGGCAGGATCTCTACGAGCAGTACTTC
v_gene: TRBV2
d_gene: .
j_gene: TRBJ2-7

CDR3aa: CASSVGRDYEQYF
CDR3nt: TGTGCCAGTAGTGTGGGCAGGGACTACGAGCAGTACTTC
v_gene: TRBV19
d_gene: .
j_gene: TRBJ2-7

CDR3aa: CASSQGTLAKNIQYF
CDR3nt: TGCGCCAGCAGCCAAGGGACATTAGCCAAAAACATTCAGTACTTC
v_gene: TRBV4-1
d_gene: .
j_gene: TRBJ2-4

CDR3aa: CASSQVGAGSSEQYF
CDR3nt: TGCGCCAGCAGCCAAGTGGGAGCGGGTAGTTCCGAGCAGTACTTC
v_gene: TRBV4-3
d_gene: .
j_gene: TRBJ2-7

CDR3aa: CASSPDSHAEAFF
CDR3nt: TGTGCCAGCAGCCCGGACAGTCACGCTGAAGCTTTCTTT
v_gene: TRBV11-1
d_gene: .
j_gene: TRBJ1-1

CDR3aa: CASRVSGGAPYEQYF
CDR3nt: TGTGCCAGCAGGGTCAGCGGGGGGGCCCCCTACGAGCAGTACTTC
v_gene: TRBV27
d_gene: TRBD2
j_gene: TRBJ2-7

CDR3aa: CASIPRGSNTGELFF
CDR3nt: TGTGCCAGCATCCCGCGGGGCTCGAACACCGGGGAGCTGTTTTTT
v_gene: TRBV27
d_gene: .
j_gene: TRBJ2-2

CDR3aa: CASSLMEVDRGTEAFF
CDR3nt: TGTGCCAGCAGTTTAATGGAGGTGGACAGGGGCACTGAAGCTTTCTTT
v_gene: TRBV6-6
d_gene: TRBD1
j_gene: TRBJ1-1

CDR3aa: CASSRGWTSTDTQYF
CDR3nt: TGTGCCAGCAGCCGGGGGTGGACTAGCACAGATACGCAGTATTTT
v_gene: TRBV11-3
d_gene: .
j_gene: TRBJ2-3

CDR3aa: CASSTNTGTEAFF
CDR3nt: TGTGCCAGCAGTACCAATACAGGGACTGAAGCTTTCTTT
v_gene: TRBV6-5
d_gene: .
j_gene: TRBJ1-1

CDR3aa: CASSRDTFAEAFF
CDR3nt: TGTGCCAGTAGTCGTGACACCTTCGCTGAAGCTTTCTTT
v_gene: TRBV19
d_gene: .
j_gene: TRBJ1-1

CDR3aa: CSVSGPNTGELFF
CDR3nt: TGCAGCGTTTCAGGGCCGAACACCGGGGAGCTGTTTTTT
v_gene: TRBV29-1
d_gene: .
j_gene: TRBJ2-2

CDR3aa: CATPGAENTEAFF
CDR3nt: TGTGCCACTCCTGGGGCAGAGAACACTGAAGCTTTCTTT
v_gene: TRBV7-2
d_gene: .
j_gene: TRBJ1-1

CDR3aa: CASSVDQSTDTQYF
CDR3nt: TGTGCCAGCAGCGTAGATCAGAGCACAGATACGCAGTATTTT
v_gene: TRBV9
d_gene: .
j_gene: TRBJ2-3

CDR3aa: CSARAVEAFF
CDR3nt: TGCAGTGCTAGAGCTGTGGAAGCTTTCTTT
v_gene: TRBV20-1
d_gene: .
j_gene: TRBJ1-1

CDR3aa: CASSITSAYNSPLHF
CDR3nt: TGTGCCAGTAGTATTACCAGTGCCTATAATTCACCCCTCCACTTT
v_gene: TRBV19
d_gene: .
j_gene: TRBJ1-6

CDR3aa: CAWSRDRSVYEQYF
CDR3nt: TGTGCCTGGAGCCGAGACAGGAGCGTCTACGAGCAGTACTTC
v_gene: TRBV30
d_gene: .
j_gene: TRBJ2-7

CDR3aa: CASCPAGVYQPQHF
CDR3nt: TGTGCCAGCTGTCCGGCCGGGGTGTATCAGCCCCAGCATTTT
v_gene: TRBV27
d_gene: .
j_gene: TRBJ1-5

CDR3aa: CASSDQGAYEQYF
CDR3nt: TGTGCCAGCTCAGATCAGGGGGCCTACGAGCAGTACTTC
v_gene: TRBV18
d_gene: TRBD1
j_gene: TRBJ2-7

CDR3aa: CASSQGTQAYEQYF
CDR3nt: TGCGCCAGCAGCCAAGGGACACAGGCCTACGAGCAGTACTTC
v_gene: TRBV4-1
d_gene: .
j_gene: TRBJ2-7

CDR3aa: CASSGQASGTGELFF
CDR3nt: TGTGCCAGCAGCGGACAGGCCTCGGGGACCGGGGAGCTGTTTTTT
v_gene: TRBV9
d_gene: .
j_gene: TRBJ2-2

CDR3aa: CASSPKQVETEAFF
CDR3nt: TGTGCCAGCTCACCGAAACAGGTTGAAACTGAAGCTTTCTTT
v_gene: TRBV18
d_gene: .
j_gene: TRBJ1-1

CDR3aa: CASSQVVGGGNQPQHF
CDR3nt: TGCGCCAGCAGCCAAGTTGTGGGGGGAGGCAATCAGCCCCAGCATTTT
v_gene: TRBV4-1
d_gene: .
j_gene: TRBJ1-5

CDR3aa: CASGTSGGFQETQYF
CDR3nt: TGTGCCAGCGGAACTAGCGGGGGGTTCCAAGAGACCCAGTACTTC
v_gene: TRBV7-6
d_gene: TRBD2
j_gene: TRBJ2-5